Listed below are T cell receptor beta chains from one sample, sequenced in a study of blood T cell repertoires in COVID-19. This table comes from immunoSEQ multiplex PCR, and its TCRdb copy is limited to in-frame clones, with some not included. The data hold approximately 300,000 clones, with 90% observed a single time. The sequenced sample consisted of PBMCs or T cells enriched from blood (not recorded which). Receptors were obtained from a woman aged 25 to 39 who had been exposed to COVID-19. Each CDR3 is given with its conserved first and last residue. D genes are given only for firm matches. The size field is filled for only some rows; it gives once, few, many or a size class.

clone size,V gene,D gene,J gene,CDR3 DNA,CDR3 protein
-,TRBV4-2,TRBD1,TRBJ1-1,TGTGCCAGCAGCCGGGAGAAGGGGGCTATCACTGAAGCTTTCTTT,CASSREKGAITEAFF
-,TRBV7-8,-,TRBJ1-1,TGTGCCAGCAGTCGACCGGGACGGGGGACGAACACTGAAGCTTTCTTT,CASSRPGRGTNTEAFF
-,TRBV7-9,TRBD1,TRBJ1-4,TGTGCCAGCAGCCAAACTAAGACAGGGGTCGAAAAACTGTTTTTT,CASSQTKTGVEKLFF
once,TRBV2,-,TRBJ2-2,TGTGCCAGCAGTGAGTGGGCGCAGAACACCGGGGAGCTGTTTTTT,CASSEWAQNTGELFF
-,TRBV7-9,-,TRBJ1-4,TGTGCCAGCAGCTTAGCGTTTGTGAAACCGGGGGTTCTTGAAAAACTGTTTTTT,CASSLAFVKPGVLEKLFF
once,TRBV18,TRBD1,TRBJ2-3,TGTGCCAGCTCACTGGGACAGGTGGGCACAGATACGCAGTATTTT,CASSLGQVGTDTQYF
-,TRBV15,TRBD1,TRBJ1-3,TGTGCCACCAGCGGAACAGGGGTCGGAAACACCATATATTTT,CATSGTGVGNTIYF
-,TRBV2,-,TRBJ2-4,TGTGCCAGCAGTGAAAGGGTGGGCGTCACAGGGGCCAAAAACATTCAGTACTTC,CASSERVGVTGAKNIQYF
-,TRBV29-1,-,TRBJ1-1,TGCAGCTTACTTGGGAGCGTAGGGAACACTGAAGCTTTCTTT,CSLLGSVGNTEAFF
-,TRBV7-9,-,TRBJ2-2,TGTGCCAGCAGCCCCTACACCGGGGAGCTGTTTTTT,CASSPYTGELFF
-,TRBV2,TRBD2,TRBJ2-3,TGTGCCAGCACCCCAGCGGGGGCTGCGTCAGATACGCAGTATTTT,CASTPAGAASDTQYF
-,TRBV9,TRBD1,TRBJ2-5,TGTGCCAGCAGCGTACAGGGGGCGCAGGAGACCCAGTACTTC,CASSVQGAQETQYF
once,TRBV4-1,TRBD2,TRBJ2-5,TGCGCCAGCTCTCCAGGGGCTAGCGGGGGGGAAGAGACCCAGTACTTC,CASSPGASGGEETQYF
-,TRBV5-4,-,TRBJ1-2,TGTGCCAGCAGCCATGAGGAATTGTATGGCTACACCTTC,CASSHEELYGYTF
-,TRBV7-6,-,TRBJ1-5,TGTGCCAGCAGCTTAACTTTGGGGGCGTATAGCAATCAGCCCCAGCATTTT,CASSLTLGAYSNQPQHF
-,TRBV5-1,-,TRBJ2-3,TGCGCCAGCAGCCCGGGAGCCGCCACAGATACGCAGTATTTT,CASSPGAATDTQYF
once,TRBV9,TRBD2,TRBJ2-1,TGTGCCAGCAGCGCCGGGACTAGCGGGGGGAATGAGCAGTTCTTC,CASSAGTSGGNEQFF
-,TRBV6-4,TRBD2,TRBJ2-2,TGTGCCAGCAGCCTGACTCCGGGGGGGAACACCGGGGAGCTGTTTTTT,CASSLTPGGNTGELFF
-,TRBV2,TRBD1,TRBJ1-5,TGTGCCAGCAGTGATTACAGGGGGGGTAGCAATCAGCCCCAGCATTTT,CASSDYRGGSNQPQHF
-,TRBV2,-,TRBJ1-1,TGTGCCAGCAGGAACCACAATGCCGCTTTCTTT,CASRNHNAAFF
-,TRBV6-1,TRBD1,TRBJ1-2,TGTGCCAGCAGTGAAGCGCTTCCAGGGGGTGCAAACTATGGCTACACCTTC,CASSEALPGGANYGYTF
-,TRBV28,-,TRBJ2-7,TGTGCCAGCAGCAAGGGGGGGACCTACGAGCAGTACTTC,CASSKGGTYEQYF
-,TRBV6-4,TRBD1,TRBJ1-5,TGTGCCAGCAGTGACTCGCGGGACAGGGGGGCCAATCAGCCCCAGCATTTT,CASSDSRDRGANQPQHF
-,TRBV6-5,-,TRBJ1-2,TGTGCCAGCAGTCCCAGGGGCGGGTTGAACTATGGCTACACCTTC,CASSPRGGLNYGYTF
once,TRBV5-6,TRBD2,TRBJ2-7,TGTGCCAGCAGCCTGGGGGGAGGGCACTACGAGCAGTACTTC,CASSLGGGHYEQYF
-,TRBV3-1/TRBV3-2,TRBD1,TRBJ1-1,TGTGCCAGCAGCCCAAACAGGGGCACTGAAGCTTTCTTT,CASSPNRGTEAFF
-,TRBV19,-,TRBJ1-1,TGTGCCAAATTAAGAGGGTATGGCACAACCAACACTGAAGCTTTCTTT,CAKLRGYGTTNTEAFF
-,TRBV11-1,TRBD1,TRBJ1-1,TGTGCCAGCGCTATGGCGGCAGGGGGCACTGAAGCTTTCTTT,CASAMAAGGTEAFF
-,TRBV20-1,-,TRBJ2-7,TGCAGTGCCCAACAGATCCACGAGCAGTACTTC,CSAQQIHEQYF
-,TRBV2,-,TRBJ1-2,TGTGCCAGCAGTGGAGGACAAGGGAAAAGTTCCTATGGCTACACCTTC,CASSGGQGKSSYGYTF
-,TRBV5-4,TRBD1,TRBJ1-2,TGTGCCAGCAGCTATTACAGGGGGCATGGCTACACCTTC,CASSYYRGHGYTF
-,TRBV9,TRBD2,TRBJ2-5,TGTGCCAGCAGCGTAGGATCTACGCTAGCGGGGGCCCAAGAGACCCAGTACTTC,CASSVGSTLAGAQETQYF
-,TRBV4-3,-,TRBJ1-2,TGCGCCAGCAGCCAAGATCTCCGACATTCCGGAGGAGGTGGCTACACCTTC,CASSQDLRHSGGGGYTF
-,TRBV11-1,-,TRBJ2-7,TGTGCCAGCAGCTTGTCTGACTCCGGAGCCTCCTACGAGCAGTACTTC,CASSLSDSGASYEQYF
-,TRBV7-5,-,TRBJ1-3,TGTGCCAGAAGCTTTAGCCTCCATGGGACAAAATCTGGAAACACCATATATTTT,CARSFSLHGTKSGNTIYF
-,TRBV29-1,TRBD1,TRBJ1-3,TGCAGCGTTTGGGACAGGGGGCTCTCTGGAAACACCATATATTTT,CSVWDRGLSGNTIYF
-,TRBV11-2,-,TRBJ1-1,TGTGCCAGCAGCTTCCGAGAGGGGGGGCACACTGAAGCTTTCTTT,CASSFREGGHTEAFF
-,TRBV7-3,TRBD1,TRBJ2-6,TGTGCCAGCAGCTTTGTGGGACAGTCCTCTGGGGCCAACGTCCTGACTTTC,CASSFVGQSSGANVLTF
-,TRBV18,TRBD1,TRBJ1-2,TGTGCCAGCTCACCAGGACAGGTGTATGGCTACACCTTC,CASSPGQVYGYTF
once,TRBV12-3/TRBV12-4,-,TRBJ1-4,TGTGCCAGCACCCGAAGAGTAAATGAAAAACTGTTTTTT,CASTRRVNEKLFF
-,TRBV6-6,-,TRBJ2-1,TGTGCCAGCAACCCCATGAGGGTGAATGAGCAGTTCTTC,CASNPMRVNEQFF
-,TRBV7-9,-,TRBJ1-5,TGTGCCAGCAGCTTAGTAGGTAGCAGGGGTTTCGGAAATCAGCCCCAGCATTTT,CASSLVGSRGFGNQPQHF
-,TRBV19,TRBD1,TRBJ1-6,TGTGCCAGTAGTATTTCGGGACAGACTAATTCACCCCTCCACTTT,CASSISGQTNSPLHF
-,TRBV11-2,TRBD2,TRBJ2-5,TGTGCCAGCAGCTCGCTAGCGGGGGGTGGGAAGGAGACCCAGTACTTC,CASSSLAGGGKETQYF
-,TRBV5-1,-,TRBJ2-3,TGCGCCAGCAGCTTGGATCCTGGGGCACGAGGTACGCAGTATTTT,CASSLDPGARGTQYF
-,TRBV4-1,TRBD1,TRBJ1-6,TGCGCCAGCAGTCGTAGGGAGGACAGGGGAAGGAATTCACCCCTCCACTTT,CASSRREDRGRNSPLHF
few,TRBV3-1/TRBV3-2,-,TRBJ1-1,TGTGCCAGCAGGACGGGGATGAACACTGAAGCTTTCTTT,CASRTGMNTEAFF
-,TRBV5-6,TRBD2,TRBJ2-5,TGTGCCAGCAGCCGCCAGACTAGCGGGGGAGGGGAGACCCAGTACTTC,CASSRQTSGGGETQYF
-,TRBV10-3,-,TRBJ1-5,TGTGCCATCAGTCTTCAGTACAATCAGCCCCAGCATTTT,CAISLQYNQPQHF
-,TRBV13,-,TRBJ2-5,TGTGCCAGCAGCTCCCTCCGAACTAGCAGAGGGTCGGAGACCCAGTACTTC,CASSSLRTSRGSETQYF
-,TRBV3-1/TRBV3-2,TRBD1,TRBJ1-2,TGTGCCAGCAGCCATCAGGACAGGGGCTATGGCTACACCTTC,CASSHQDRGYGYTF
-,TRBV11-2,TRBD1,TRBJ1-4,TGTGCCAGCAGCCCTGGACAGGGGGCCGAAAAACTGTTTTTT,CASSPGQGAEKLFF
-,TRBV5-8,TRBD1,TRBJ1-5,TGTGCCAGCAGTTCCACTCGAGACAGGGCCGGCAATCAGCCCCAGCATTTT,CASSSTRDRAGNQPQHF
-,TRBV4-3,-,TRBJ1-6,TGCGCCAGCAGCCAAGATACGGGTAGCTCCTATAATTCACCCCTCCACTTT,CASSQDTGSSYNSPLHF
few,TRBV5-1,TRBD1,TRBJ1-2,TGCGCCAGCAGGAATCTCAGGGGGCGCGATGGCTACACCTTC,CASRNLRGRDGYTF
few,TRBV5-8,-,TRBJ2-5,TGTGCCAGCAGCTTGGGACAGTACCAAGAGACCCAGTACTTC,CASSLGQYQETQYF